Below are 14 T cell receptor beta chains sequenced from a single sample in a study of control samples from healthy donors and cancer patients. Sequenced by immunoSEQ multiplex PCR; TCRdb stores in-frame clones only, minus some. The sample holds roughly 370,000 clones, about 93% seen once. The sequencing sample was made of PBMCs. The receptor set was obtained from a man aged 35 to 55 with head and neck cancer.

The chain combines TRBV1 with TRBJ1-4; the listed D gene, TRBD1, was not tested against the DNA. TRBV1 has pseudogene status. The CDR3 loop spans 17 amino acids. This chain's CDR3 is CTSSQDDRENTNEKLFF. The DNA for the CDR3 is TGCACCAGCAGCCAAGACGACAGGGAGAATACTAATGAAAAACTGTTTTTT.

Comments on this clone: The identical CDR3 is also encoded by other nucleotide sequences in the sample. The CDR3 region has the DNA TGTGCCAGCAGCTTAGATGGCGGAAATCAGCCCCAGCATTTT. Amino acids: CASSLDGGNQPQHF. The chain carries TRBV11-2 and TRBJ1-5; D gene uncertain. V shed 0 bases and J shed 4 bases, with 7 bases lying between them. CDR1 SGHAT and CDR2 FQNNGV come from the germline V gene. The CDR3 is 14 residues long.

In this sample, this clone turned up once. The rearrangement joins TRBV28 to TRBJ2-7, with D possibly matching TRBD2 (5 bases). Germline V gene lookup returns CDR1 MDHEN and CDR2 SYDVKM. The CDR3 spans 15 residues. Trimming took 6 bases from V and 5 from J, leaving 20 bases between them. The CDR3 DNA sequence: TGTGCCAGCAGCTACTCCGAGAGGGCCATGGACGAGCAGTACTTC. This sequence encodes CASSYSERAMDEQYF.

This sequence joins TRBV28 and TRBJ1-5; no reliable D call. The CDR3 has 16 residues. V was trimmed by 2 bases and J by 2 bases, leaving 13 bases between them. Germline CDR1 is MDHEN and CDR2 is SYDVKM. CDR3 sequence (DNA): TGTGCCAGCAGTTTACCGTCCAGAGCGGGCAATCAGCCCCAGCATTTT. Translation: CASSLPSRAGNQPQHF.

This clone was seen a single time. The chain uses TRBV30 and TRBJ2-3; D is perhaps TRBD2 (5 bases). The CDR3 spans 14 residues. Per germline, CDR1 GTSNPN and CDR2 SVGIG (reference sequence). V lost 0 bases, J lost 6 bases, and 13 bases lay in between. The CDR3 spells CAWSVMEEVDTQYF. The CDR3 coding sequence is TGTGCCTGGAGTGTAATGGAGGAGGTGGATACGCAGTATTTT. The full variable domain, with the rest looked up from reference TRBV30 and TRBJ2-3, is SQTIHQWPATLVQPVGSPLSLECTVEGTSNPNLYWYRQAAGRGLQLLFYSVGIGQISSEVPQNLSASRPQDRQFILSSKKLLLSDSGFYLCAWSVMEEVDTQYFGPGTRLTVL.

The chain has TRBV7-6 and TRBJ1-2; D gene unclear. The ends were cut back, 0 bases at V and 10 bases at J, with 6 bases in the middle. CDR3 size: 11 residues. Germline V gives CDR1 SGHVS, CDR2 FNYEAQ. The CDR3 spells CASSLARDYTF. CDR3 in DNA: TGTGCCAGCAGCTTAGCGCGCGACTACACCTTC.

The chain links TRBV6-6 to TRBJ2-5, with no clear D. V lost 1 base, J lost 1 base, and 10 bases lay in between. Looked up from germline, CDR1 is MNHNY and CDR2 is SVGAGI (reference sequence). CDR3 length: 15 residues. CDR3 protein: CASSYLPTVQETQYF. The CDR3 DNA follows: TGTGCCAGCAGTTACTTACCGACGGTCCAAGAGACCCAGTACTTC.

The J gene is TRBJ2-7, the V gene TRBV18; either TRBD1 or TRBD2 may fit D (5 bases each). The CDR3 is 13 residues long. CDR1 is KGHSH and CDR2 is LQKENI in the germline V gene. Deletions cut 6 bases from V and 7 bases from J, with 16 bases between. Here the CDR3 DNA reads TGTGCCAGCTCCCTCGACGGGGCTGGTGAGCAGTACTTC. This sequence encodes CASSLDGAGEQYF.

A single count supports this clone. The chain is built from TRBV30 and TRBJ1-1; D is ambiguous. There are 14 residues in the CDR3. Germline V lookup: CDR1 GTSNPN, CDR2 SVGIG (reference sequence). V lost 7 bases, J lost 0 bases, and 15 bases lay in between. The CDR3 here is CALHRTSMNTEAFF. In DNA form, the CDR3 reads TGTGCCTTACACAGAACAAGCATGAACACTGAAGCTTTCTTT.

The chain carries TRBV20-1 and TRBJ1-2, with D unclear. There are 10 residues in the CDR3. The V and J ends lost 6 bases and 2 bases respectively, with 4 bases between them. Germline V gene sequence: CDR1 DFQATT, CDR2 SNEGSKA (reference sequence). CDR3 in DNA: TGCAGTGCCTACAACTATGGCTACACCTTC. It encodes CSAYNYGYTF.

In this sample, this clone turned up once. The chain links TRBV7-9 to TRBJ2-7, with a tentative D call TRBD1 (6 bases). The CDR3 spans 15 residues. Germline V gives CDR1 SEHNR, CDR2 FQNEAQ (reference sequence). The germline V and J ends were trimmed by 5 bases and 0 bases, with 14 bases remaining between them. CDR3: CASSPPPDSSYEQYF. The CDR3 nucleotides read TGTGCCAGCAGCCCTCCACCGGACAGCTCCTACGAGCAGTACTTC.

This clone was counted once. For the CDR3, the DNA is TGTGCCAGCAGTCTCGCGGGGGGTTACGAGCAGTACTTC. It translates to CASSLAGGYEQYF. The genes are TRBV3-1 (or the pseudogene TRBV3-2) and TRBJ2-7; TRBD2 aligns across 8 bases. The V gene's germline CDR1 is LGHDT and CDR2 YNNKEL (reference sequence). The trim removed 6 bases at V and 4 bases at J, leaving 5 bases unmatched. The CDR3 runs 13 residues.

This clone turned up a few times. The rearrangement joins TRBV5-6 to TRBJ1-2, with D hard to call. The CDR3 spans 11 residues. Germline values: CDR1 SGHDT, CDR2 YYEEEE. V lost 3 bases, J lost 6 bases, and 6 bases lay in between. CDR3 coding DNA: TGTGCCAGCAGCTCTTTGGATGGCTACACCTTC. This sequence encodes CASSSLDGYTF.

The rearrangement links TRBV11-1 to TRBJ2-7; D tentatively reads TRBD1 or TRBD2 (7 bases each). The CDR3 covers 15 residues. Germline-derived CDR1 and CDR2 are SGHAT and FQDESV (reference sequence). V lost 5 bases, J lost 3 bases, and 17 bases lay in between. The CDR3 sequence: CASSPAGQSDYEQYF. The CDR3 DNA reads as TGTGCCAGCAGCCCAGCGGGACAGAGTGACTACGAGCAGTACTTC.